This paragraph covers one T cell receptor (beta chain) sequence. What it binds is unknown. General observations from the study: In terms of TCR gene usage, tumor memory CD4+ T cells clustered together with blood and lymph node memory CD4+ cells, as well as with lymph node naive CD4+ cells.

V lost 3 bases to trimming and J lost 3 bases, with 12 bases between them. In germline, CDR1 is SQVTM, CDR2 ANQGSEA. This CDR3 contains 14 residues. TCRdb re-derived calls from the 5' RACE reads in MiXCR, one entry per CDR3 protein. The data hold a few thousand distinct CDR3 sequences, with less than 60% observed a single time. The sequence was collected from a female donor with breast cancer. The sample comprised naive CD4+ T cells sorted from blood. Subset in this sample: naive CD4+ T cells, CD4+CD45RA+CD25-. The chain links TRBV29-1 to TRBJ2-1; D is possibly TRBD2 (6 bases). CDR3 residues: CSVESRGVYNEQFF. The DNA of the CDR3 is TGCAGCGTTGAGTCGCGGGGCGTCTACAATGAGCAGTTCTTC.